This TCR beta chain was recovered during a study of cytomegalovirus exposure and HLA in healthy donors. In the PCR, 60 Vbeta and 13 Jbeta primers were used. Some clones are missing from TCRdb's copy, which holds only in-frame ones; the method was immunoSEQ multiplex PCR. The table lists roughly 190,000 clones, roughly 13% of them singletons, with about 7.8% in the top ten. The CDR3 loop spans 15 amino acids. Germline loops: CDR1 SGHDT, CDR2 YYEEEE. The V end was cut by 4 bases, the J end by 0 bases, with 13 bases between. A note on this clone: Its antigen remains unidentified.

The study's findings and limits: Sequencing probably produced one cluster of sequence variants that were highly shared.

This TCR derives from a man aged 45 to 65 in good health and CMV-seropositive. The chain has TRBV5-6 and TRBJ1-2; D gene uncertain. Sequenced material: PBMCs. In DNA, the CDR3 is TGTGCCAGCAGCCTACGACCCGCGGCTAACTATGGCTACACCTTC. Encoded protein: CASSLRPAANYGYTF.